The T cell receptor beta chain under discussion was sequenced for a study of cytomegalovirus exposure and HLA in healthy donors. PCR was performed using 60 Vbeta and 13 Jbeta primers. Some clones are missing from TCRdb's copy, which holds only in-frame ones; the method was immunoSEQ multiplex PCR. The sample yields approximately 260,000 clones, approximately 85% seen once. Germline V CDR1 and CDR2: LNHDA, SQIVND (reference sequence). Trimming stripped 4 bases from V and 2 bases from J, with 3 bases between. The CDR3 is 11 amino acids. Sequenced sample: PBMCs. The chain employs TRBV19 and TRBJ2-7; D is undetermined. The TCR sequence derives from a woman between 35 and 50 years old in good health and CMV-seropositive. CDR3 nucleotides: TGTGCCAGTAGTACAGCCTACGAGCAGTACTTC. It encodes CASSTAYEQYF.